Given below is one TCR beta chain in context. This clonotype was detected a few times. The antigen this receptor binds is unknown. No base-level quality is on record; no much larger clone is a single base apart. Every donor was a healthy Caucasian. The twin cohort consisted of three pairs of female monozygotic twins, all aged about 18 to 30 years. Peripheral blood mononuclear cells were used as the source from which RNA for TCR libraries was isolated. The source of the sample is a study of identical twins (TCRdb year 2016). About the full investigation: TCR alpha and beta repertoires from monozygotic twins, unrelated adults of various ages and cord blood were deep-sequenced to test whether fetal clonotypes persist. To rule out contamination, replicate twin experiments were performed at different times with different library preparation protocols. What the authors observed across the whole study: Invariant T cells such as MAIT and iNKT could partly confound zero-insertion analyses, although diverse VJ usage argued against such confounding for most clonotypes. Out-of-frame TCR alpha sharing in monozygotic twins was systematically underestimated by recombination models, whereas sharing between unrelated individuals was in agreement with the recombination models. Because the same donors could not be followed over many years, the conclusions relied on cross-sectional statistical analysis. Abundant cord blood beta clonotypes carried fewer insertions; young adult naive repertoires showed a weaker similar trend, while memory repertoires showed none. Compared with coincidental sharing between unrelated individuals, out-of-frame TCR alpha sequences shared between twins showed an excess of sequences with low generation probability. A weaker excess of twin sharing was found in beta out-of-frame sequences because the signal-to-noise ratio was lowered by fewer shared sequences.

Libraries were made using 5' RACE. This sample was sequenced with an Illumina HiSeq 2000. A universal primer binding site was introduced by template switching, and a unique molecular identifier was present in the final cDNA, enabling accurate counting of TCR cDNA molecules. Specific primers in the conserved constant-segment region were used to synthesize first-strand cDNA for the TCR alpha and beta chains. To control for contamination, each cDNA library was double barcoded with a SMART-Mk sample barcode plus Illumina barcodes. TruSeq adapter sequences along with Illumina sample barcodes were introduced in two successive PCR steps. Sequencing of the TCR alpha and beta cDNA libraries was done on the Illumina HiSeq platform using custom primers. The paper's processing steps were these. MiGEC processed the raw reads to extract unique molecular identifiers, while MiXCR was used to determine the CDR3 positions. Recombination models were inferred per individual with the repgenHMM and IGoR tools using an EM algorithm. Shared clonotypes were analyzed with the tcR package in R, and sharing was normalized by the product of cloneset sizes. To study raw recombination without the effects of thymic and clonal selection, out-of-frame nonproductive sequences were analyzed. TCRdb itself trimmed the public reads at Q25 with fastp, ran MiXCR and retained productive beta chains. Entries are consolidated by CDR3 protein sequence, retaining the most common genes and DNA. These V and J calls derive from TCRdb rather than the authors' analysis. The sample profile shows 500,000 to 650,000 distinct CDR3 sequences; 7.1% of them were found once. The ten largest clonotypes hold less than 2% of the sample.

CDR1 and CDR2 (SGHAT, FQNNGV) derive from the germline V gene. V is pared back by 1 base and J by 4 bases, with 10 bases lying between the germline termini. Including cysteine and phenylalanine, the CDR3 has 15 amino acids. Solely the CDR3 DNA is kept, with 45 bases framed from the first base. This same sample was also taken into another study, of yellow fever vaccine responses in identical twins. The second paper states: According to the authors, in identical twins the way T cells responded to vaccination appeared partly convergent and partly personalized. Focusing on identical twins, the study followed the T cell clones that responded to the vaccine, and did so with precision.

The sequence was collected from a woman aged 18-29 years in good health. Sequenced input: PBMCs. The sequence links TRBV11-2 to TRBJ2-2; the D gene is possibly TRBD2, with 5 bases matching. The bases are TGTGCCAGCAGCTTAGTGAGAGGGCTCACCGGGGAGCTGTTTTTT. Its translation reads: CASSLVRGLTGELFF.